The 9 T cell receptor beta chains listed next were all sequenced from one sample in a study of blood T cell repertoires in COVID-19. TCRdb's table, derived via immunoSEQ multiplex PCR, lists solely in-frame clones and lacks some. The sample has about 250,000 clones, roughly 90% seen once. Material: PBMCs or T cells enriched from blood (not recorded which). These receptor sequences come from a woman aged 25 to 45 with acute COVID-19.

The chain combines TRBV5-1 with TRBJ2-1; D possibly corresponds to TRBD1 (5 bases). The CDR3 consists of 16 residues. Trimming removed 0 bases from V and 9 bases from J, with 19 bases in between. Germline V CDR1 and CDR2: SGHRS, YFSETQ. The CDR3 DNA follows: TGCGCCAGCAGCTTGGAAATAAGGACACCCATGGGTGAGCAGTTCTTC. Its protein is CASSLEIRTPMGEQFF.

CDR3 sequence (DNA): TGTGCCAGCAGCTTGTTAAGGACAGCCGCCTACGAGCAGTACTTC. Translating it yields CASSLLRTAAYEQYF. V gene TRBV5-6 combines with J gene TRBJ2-7, with D tentatively TRBD1 (6 bases). In germline, CDR1 is SGHDT, CDR2 YYEEEE. V was clipped by 1 base and J by 2 bases, with 13 bases between them. CDR3 length: 15 amino acids.

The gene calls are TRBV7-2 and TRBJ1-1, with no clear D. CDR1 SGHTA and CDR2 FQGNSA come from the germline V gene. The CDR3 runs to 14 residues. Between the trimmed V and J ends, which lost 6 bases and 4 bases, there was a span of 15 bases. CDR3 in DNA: TGTGCCAGCAGGGTGGTCGGTGGGAGCACTGAAGCTTTCTTT. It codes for CASRVVGGSTEAFF.

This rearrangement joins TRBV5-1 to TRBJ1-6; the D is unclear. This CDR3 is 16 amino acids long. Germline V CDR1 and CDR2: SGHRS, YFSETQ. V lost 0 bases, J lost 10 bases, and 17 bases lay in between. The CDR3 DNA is TGCGCCAGCAGCTTGGTTATGGCGCGGGGTAACTCACCCCTCCACTTT. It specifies CASSLVMARGNSPLHF.

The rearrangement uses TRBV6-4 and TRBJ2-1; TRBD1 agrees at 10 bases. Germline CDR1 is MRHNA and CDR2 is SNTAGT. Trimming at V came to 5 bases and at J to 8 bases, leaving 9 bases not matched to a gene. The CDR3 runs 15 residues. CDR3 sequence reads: CASSYRQGALDEQFF. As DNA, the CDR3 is TGTGCCAGCAGTTACCGACAGGGGGCTCTAGATGAGCAGTTCTTC.

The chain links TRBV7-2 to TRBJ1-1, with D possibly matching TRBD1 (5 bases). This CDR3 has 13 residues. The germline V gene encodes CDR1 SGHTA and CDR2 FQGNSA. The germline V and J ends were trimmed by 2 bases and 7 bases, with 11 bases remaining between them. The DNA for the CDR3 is TGTGCCAGCAGCTTATCACGGAGGGGTGAAGCTTTCTTT. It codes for CASSLSRRGEAFF.

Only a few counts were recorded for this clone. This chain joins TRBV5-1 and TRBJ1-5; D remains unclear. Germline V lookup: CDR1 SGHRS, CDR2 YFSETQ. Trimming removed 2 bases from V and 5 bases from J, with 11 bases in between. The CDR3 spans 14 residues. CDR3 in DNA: TGCGCCAGCAGCTTCACCGGGTCGGATCAGCCCCAGCATTTT. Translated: CASSFTGSDQPQHF.

The CDR3 nucleotides read TGTGCCAGCAGCCTCGGACAGGGGGCTATGGACACTGAAGCTTTCTTT. As protein: CASSLGQGAMDTEAFF. The V and J genes are TRBV5-4 and TRBJ1-1; 11 nucleotides align to TRBD1. V dropped 4 bases and J dropped 3; count of bases not matched to a gene: 8. CDR3 length equals 16 residues. Per germline, CDR1 SGHNT and CDR2 YYREEE (reference sequence).

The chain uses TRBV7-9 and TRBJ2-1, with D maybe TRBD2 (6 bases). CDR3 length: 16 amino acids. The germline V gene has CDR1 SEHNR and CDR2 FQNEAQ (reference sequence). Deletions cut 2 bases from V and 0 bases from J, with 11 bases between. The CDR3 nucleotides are TGTGCCAGCAGCTTATGGGGCGGGGCCTCCTACAATGAGCAGTTCTTC. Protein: CASSLWGGASYNEQFF.